The 9 T cell receptor beta chains below were found in one sample sequenced in a study of blood T cell repertoires in COVID-19. Some clones are missing from TCRdb's copy, which holds only in-frame ones; the method was immunoSEQ multiplex PCR. This sample has roughly 90,000 clones, with 80% found just once. Sequencing was done on a sample of peripheral blood. The receptors come from a woman older than 75 with active or convalescent COVID-19.

The chain recombines TRBV6-2 or TRBV6-3 with TRBJ1-2; 12 bases line up with TRBD1. Germline trimming cut 0 bases from V and 6 bases from J; bases unmatched to any gene: 11. The CDR3 contains 18 residues. Germline values: CDR1 MNHEY, CDR2 SVGEGT. Here the CDR3 DNA reads TGTGCCAGCAGTTACTCGCCTACTGGGACAGGGGGCCGGGATGGCTACACCTTC. Translating gives CASSYSPTGTGGRDGYTF.

Worth noting for this clone: The DNA is left out, because the CDR3 cannot be placed on it with certainty; the CDR3 is given as TCRdb lists it. The chain couples TRBV21-1 to TRBJ2-2; the table assigns TRBD2, which was not confirmed against the DNA. TRBV21-1 is described as a pseudogene. The CDR3 spans 14 amino acids, including both terminal residues. CDR3 sequence: CASGVGGGTGELFF.

This chain joins TRBV5-1 and TRBJ2-3, with 8 bases that match TRBD2. Germline assignment: CDR1 SGHRS and CDR2 YFSETQ. With V trimmed by 2 bases and J by 3 bases, 5 bases remained unmatched. CDR3 length: 15 residues. The CDR3 bases are TGCGCCAGCAGCTTTAGCGGGATGGGGACAGATACGCAGTATTTT. The encoded protein is CASSFSGMGTDTQYF.

The chain recombines TRBV6-5 with TRBJ2-4, with 9 bases that match TRBD1. Germline lookup yields CDR1 MNHEY and CDR2 SVGAGI. Germline trimming cut 5 bases from V and 8 bases from J; bases unmatched to any gene: 10. The CDR3 spans 15 residues. In nucleotides, the CDR3 is TGTGCCAGCAGTACCCCCACAGGGGGCGCTGACATTCAGTACTTC. This gives the protein CASSTPTGGADIQYF.

The V and J genes are TRBV19 and TRBJ2-2, with D uncertain. Germline V CDR1 and CDR2: LNHDA, SQIVND (reference sequence). V lost 8 bases and J 1 base, leaving 5 bases between the germline ends. The CDR3 length is 12 residues. Written as DNA, the CDR3 is TGTGCCAGTCTCAGGAACACCGGGGAGCTGTTTTTT. Its protein product is CASLRNTGELFF.

This rearrangement joins TRBV5-1 to TRBJ2-7; TRBD1 aligns across 9 bases. The germline gives CDR1 SGHRS, CDR2 YFSETQ. V trimming: 4 bases; J trimming: 3 bases; junction bases outside the gene matches: 8. This CDR3 has 15 amino acids. This chain's CDR3 is CASSVTPGQGYEQYF. The CDR3 DNA reads TGCGCCAGCAGCGTTACACCGGGACAGGGCTACGAGCAGTACTTC.

On this clone itself: Germline and junction disagree at one end, which may indicate a read error. This rearrangement joins TRBV5-1 to TRBJ2-7; 11 positions agree with TRBD1. Germline assignment: CDR1 SGHRS and CDR2 YFSETQ. The CDR3 is made up of 15 amino acids. In DNA, the CDR3 is TGCGCCAGCAGTTTGGGACAGGGGGTCGTAGGCGAGCAGTACTTC. Translating gives CASSLGQGVVGEQYF.

The gene calls are TRBV2 and TRBJ1-2; 7 bases line up with TRBD1. Unmatched junction bases numbered 4, after V lost 6 bases and J lost 0 bases. This CDR3 spans 14 amino acids. Germline-derived CDR1 and CDR2 are SNHLY and FYNNEI. CDR3 nucleotide sequence: TGTGCCAGCAGCCCGGGACAGACTAACTATGGCTACACCTTC. Amino acid sequence: CASSPGQTNYGYTF. The variable domain in full, completed from reference TRBV2 and TRBJ1-2, reads EPEVTQTPSHQVTQMGQEVILRCVPISNHLYFYWYRQILGQKVEFLVSFYNNEISEKSEIFDDQFSVERPDGSNFTLKIRSTKLEDSAMYFCASSPGQTNYGYTFGSGTRLTVV.

This rearrangement joins TRBV5-1 to TRBJ2-1; D gene uncertain. Trimming left V 0 bases short and J 2 bases short, with 3 bases between. The germline V gene has CDR1 SGHRS and CDR2 YFSETQ. This CDR3 is built from 13 residues. In nucleotides, the CDR3 is TGCGCCAGCAGCTTGGACACCTACAATGAGCAGTTCTTC. Amino acids: CASSLDTYNEQFF.